Detailed here is one T cell receptor (beta chain). Its antigen is still unknown. One base away there is no much larger clone; base qualities are not given. The sample is drawn from a study of blood T cell repertoires in COVID-19 (dated by TCRdb to 2019 to 2021). Describing the broader study: The collaborator samples originated in the United States, Italy and Spain and spanned the acute and convalescent phases of COVID-19. The prospective study material was composed of cDNA or gDNA derived from T cells, B-cell-depleted T cells, or PBMCs. Deeply sampled blood TCRbeta repertoires from subjects exposed to, actively infected with, or recovered from COVID-19 were included in the dataset. The repertoires were released in a freely available public database meant as a resource for research on the immune response to SARS-CoV-2. Samples were obtained from the ongoing ImmuneRACE study (first 160 participants) and from over a thousand subjects provided by 6 global collaborators. Nearly every sample came with metadata listing a de-identified subject ID, COVID-19 status, age in years and sex. Where available, HLA class I and class II types were taken from metadata supplied by the sample provider and were not determined by assay-based typing. Results the study describes overall, beyond this receptor: The quantity of clinical and demographic metadata differed by source and by participant and was supplied without curation.

The collaborating institutions used their own protocols to collect whole blood in K2EDTA tubes. Collaborator samples were shipped for TCRbeta analysis as frozen whole blood, isolated PBMCs, or DNA extracted from either sample type. TCRbeta CDR3 regions were amplified from genomic DNA by means of the immunoSEQ Assay, a bias-controlled multiplex PCR. Processing in the source paper ran as follows. The number of nucleated cells in each sample was estimated from the amplification of reference gene primers within the assay. To quantify the absolute abundance of each unique TCRbeta CDR3 rearrangement, sequence reads were collapsed and filtered. Productive Simpson clonality was computed per sample as the square root of Simpson's diversity index over productive rearrangements. TCRdb carries this immuneACCESS record with in-frame sequences only. Its versions omit some clonotypes, under half of them owing to an unresolved V gene in the studies checked, with the rest unexplained. The V and J calls and clone size were taken over from that table, and D and trimming were inferred from the DNA. The sample table holds approximately 210,000 clones, of which just under 85% were seen once. The ten largest clonotypes hold approximately 8% of the sample.

The CDR3 sequence holds 14 residues, the cysteine and phenylalanine included. Left in the record is the CDR3 DNA by itself, 42 bases read in frame from the first base. From a lookup of the germline V gene, CDR1 and CDR2 are LGHNA and YNFKEQ. Compared with germline, V lacks 4 bases and J lacks 7 bases; bases without a gene match: 5. The chain is encoded by TRBV4-2 joined to TRBJ2-1; TRBD2 agrees with 9 junctional bases. Sample: peripheral blood. This TCR was recovered from a woman aged 50 to 60 with active or convalescent COVID-19. In nucleotides, the sequence is TGTGCCAGCAGCCGCGGTAGCGGGAGTAATGAGCAGTTCTTC. The resulting protein is CASSRGSGSNEQFF.